This T cell receptor beta chain was sequenced for a study of T-cell reconstitution after alpha-beta-depleted transplantation in children. This CDR3 spans 16 amino acids. Trimming removed 4 bases at V and 0 bases at J, with 12 bases between. CDR1 KGHDR and CDR2 SFDVKD come from the germline V gene. This clonotype was counted ten times or more. Preparation of the TCRbeta library used unique molecular identifiers. TCRdb called the PCR reads again in MiXCR, with one record for every CDR3 protein. The profile shows roughly 200,000 distinct CDR3 sequences, about 7% of them singletons. The chain is built from TRBV24-1 and TRBJ2-1, with D possibly being TRBD1 (6 bases). The sequence derives from a boy younger than 10 with acute lymphoblastic leukemia, due to receive a stem cell transplant. The sample here was PBMCs, taken before TCRalphabeta/CD19-depleted stem cell transplant. The CDR3 protein is CATSDTQGISYNEQFF. In DNA form, the CDR3 reads TGTGCCACCAGTGACACACAGGGAATCTCCTACAATGAGCAGTTCTTC.